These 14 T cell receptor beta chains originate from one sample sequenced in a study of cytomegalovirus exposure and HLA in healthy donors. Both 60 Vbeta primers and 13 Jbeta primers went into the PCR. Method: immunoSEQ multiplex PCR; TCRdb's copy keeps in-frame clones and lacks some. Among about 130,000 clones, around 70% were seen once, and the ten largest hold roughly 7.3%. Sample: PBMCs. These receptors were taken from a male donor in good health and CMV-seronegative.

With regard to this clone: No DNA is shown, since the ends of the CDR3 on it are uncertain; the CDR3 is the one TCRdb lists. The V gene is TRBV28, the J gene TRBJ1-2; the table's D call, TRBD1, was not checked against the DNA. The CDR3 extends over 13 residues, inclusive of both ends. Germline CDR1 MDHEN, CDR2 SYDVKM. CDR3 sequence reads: CASSSSTGYGYTF.

CDR3 sequence: CASSPPAGLNNEQFF. The CDR3 DNA reads TGTGCCAGCAGCCCCCCTGCGGGTCTCAACAATGAGCAGTTCTTC. This chain connects TRBV7-9 to TRBJ2-1, with a possible D match to TRBD2 (5 bases). V lost 5 bases to trimming and J lost 5 bases, with 16 bases between them. The CDR3 runs to 15 residues. Germline CDR1 SEHNR, CDR2 FQNEAQ (reference sequence).

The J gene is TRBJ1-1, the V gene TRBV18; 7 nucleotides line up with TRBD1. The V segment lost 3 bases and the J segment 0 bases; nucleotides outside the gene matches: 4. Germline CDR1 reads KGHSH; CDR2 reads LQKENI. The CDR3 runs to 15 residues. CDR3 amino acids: CASSPQTGMNTEAFF. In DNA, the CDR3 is TGTGCCAGCTCACCTCAGACAGGGATGAACACTGAAGCTTTCTTT.

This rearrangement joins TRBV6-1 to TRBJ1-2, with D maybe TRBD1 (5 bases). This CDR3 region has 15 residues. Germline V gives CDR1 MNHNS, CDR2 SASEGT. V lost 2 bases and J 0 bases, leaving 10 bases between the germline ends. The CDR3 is CASSEWKDTNYGYTF. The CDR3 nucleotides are TGTGCCAGCAGTGAATGGAAGGACACTAACTATGGCTACACCTTC.

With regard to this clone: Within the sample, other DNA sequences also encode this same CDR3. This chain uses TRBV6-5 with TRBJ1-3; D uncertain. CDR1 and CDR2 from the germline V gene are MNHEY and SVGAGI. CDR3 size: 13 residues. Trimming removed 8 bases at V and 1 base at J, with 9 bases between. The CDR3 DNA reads TGTGCCAGCTCGGGGATATCTGGAAACACCATATATTTT. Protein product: CASSGISGNTIYF.

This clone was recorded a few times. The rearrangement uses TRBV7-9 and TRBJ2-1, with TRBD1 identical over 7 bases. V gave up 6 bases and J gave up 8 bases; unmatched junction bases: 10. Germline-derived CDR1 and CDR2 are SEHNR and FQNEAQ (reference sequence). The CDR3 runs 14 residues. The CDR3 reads CASRGQGEGDEQFF. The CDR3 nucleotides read TGTGCCAGCAGGGGGCAGGGGGAAGGGGATGAGCAGTTCTTC.

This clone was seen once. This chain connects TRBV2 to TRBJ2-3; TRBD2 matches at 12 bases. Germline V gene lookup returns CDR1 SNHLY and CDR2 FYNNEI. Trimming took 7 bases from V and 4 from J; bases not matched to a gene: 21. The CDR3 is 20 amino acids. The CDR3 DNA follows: TGTGCCAGCATTCGTAAGACCGGGACTAGCGGGTCGGGGGGTGCAGATACGCAGTATTTT. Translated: CASIRKTGTSGSGGADTQYF.

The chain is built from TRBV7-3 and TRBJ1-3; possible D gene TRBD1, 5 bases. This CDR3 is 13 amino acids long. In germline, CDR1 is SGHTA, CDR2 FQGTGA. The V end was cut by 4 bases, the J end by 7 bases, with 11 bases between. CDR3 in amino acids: CASSSDGGNTIYF. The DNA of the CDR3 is TGTGCCAGCAGCTCGGATGGGGGGAACACCATATATTTT. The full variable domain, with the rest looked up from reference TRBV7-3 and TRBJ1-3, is GAGVSQTPSNKVTEKGKYVELRCDPISGHTALYWYRQSLGQGPEFLIYFQGTGAADDSGLPNDRFFAVRPEGSVSTLKIQRTERGDSAVYLCASSSDGGNTIYFGEGSWLTVV.

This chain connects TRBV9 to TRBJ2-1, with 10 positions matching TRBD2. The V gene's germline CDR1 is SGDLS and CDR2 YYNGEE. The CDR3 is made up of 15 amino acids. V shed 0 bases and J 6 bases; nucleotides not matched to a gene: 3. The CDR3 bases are TGTGCCAGCAGCGTAGAAGCGGGAGGGCCCAATGAGCAGTTCTTC. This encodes CASSVEAGGPNEQFF.

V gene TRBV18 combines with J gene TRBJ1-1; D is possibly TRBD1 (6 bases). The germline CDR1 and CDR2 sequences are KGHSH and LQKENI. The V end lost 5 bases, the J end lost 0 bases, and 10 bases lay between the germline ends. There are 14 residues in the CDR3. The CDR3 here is CASSKGGLNTEAFF. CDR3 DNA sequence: TGTGCCAGCTCAAAAGGGGGTTTGAACACTGAAGCTTTCTTT.

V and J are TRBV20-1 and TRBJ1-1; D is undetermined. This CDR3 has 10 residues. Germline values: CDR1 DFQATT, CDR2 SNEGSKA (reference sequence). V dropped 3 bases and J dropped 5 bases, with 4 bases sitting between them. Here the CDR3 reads CSARSTEAFF. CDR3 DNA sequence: TGCAGTGCTAGGTCTACTGAAGCTTTCTTT.

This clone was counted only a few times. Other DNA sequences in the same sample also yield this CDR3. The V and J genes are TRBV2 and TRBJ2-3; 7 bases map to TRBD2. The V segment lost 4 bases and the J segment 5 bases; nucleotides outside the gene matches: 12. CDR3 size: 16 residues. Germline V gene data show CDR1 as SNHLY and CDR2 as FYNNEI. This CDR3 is CASSVGSGRMKDTQYF. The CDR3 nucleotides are TGTGCCAGCAGTGTAGGTAGCGGGCGGATGAAAGATACGCAGTATTTT.

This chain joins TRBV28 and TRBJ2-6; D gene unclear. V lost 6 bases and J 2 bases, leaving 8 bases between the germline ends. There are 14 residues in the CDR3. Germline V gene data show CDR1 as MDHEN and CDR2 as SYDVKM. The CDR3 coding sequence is TGTGCCAGCAGCCAGGTTACTGGGGCCAACGTCCTGACTTTC. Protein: CASSQVTGANVLTF.

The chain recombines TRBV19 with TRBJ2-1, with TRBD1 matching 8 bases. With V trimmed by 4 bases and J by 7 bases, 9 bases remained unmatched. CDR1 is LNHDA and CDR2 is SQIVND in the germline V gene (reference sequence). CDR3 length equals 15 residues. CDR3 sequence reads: CASSTPWDRRNEQFF. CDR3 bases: TGTGCCAGTAGTACGCCGTGGGACAGGAGGAATGAGCAGTTCTTC.